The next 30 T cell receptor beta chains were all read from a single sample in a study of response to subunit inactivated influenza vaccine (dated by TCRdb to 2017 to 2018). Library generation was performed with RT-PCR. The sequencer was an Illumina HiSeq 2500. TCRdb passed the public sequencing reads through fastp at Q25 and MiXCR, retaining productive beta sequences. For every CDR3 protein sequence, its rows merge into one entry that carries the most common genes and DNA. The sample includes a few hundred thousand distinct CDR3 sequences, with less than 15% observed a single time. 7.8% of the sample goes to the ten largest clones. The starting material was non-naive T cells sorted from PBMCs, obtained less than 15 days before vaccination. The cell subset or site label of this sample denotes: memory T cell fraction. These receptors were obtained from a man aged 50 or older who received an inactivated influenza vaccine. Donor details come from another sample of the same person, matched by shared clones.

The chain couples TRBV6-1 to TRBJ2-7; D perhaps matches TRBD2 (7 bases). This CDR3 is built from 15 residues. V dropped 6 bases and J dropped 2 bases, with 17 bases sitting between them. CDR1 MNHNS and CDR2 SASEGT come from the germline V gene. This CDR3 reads CASSPGIGGAYEQYF. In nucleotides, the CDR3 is TGTGCCAGCAGCCCTGGGATAGGGGGGGCCTACGAGCAGTACTTC.

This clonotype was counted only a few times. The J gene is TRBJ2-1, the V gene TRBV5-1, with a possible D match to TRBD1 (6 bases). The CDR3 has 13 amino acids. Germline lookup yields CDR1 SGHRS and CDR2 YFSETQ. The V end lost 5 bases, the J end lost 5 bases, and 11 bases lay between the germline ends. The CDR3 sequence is CASRTQGNNEQFF. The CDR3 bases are TGCGCCAGCAGAACACAGGGAAACAATGAGCAGTTCTTC. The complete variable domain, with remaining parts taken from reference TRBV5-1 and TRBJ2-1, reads KAGVTQTPRYLIKTRGQQVTLSCSPISGHRSVSWYQQTPGQGLQFLFEYFSETQRNKGNFPGRFSGRQFSNSRSEMNVSTLELGDSALYLCASRTQGNNEQFFGPGTRLTVL.

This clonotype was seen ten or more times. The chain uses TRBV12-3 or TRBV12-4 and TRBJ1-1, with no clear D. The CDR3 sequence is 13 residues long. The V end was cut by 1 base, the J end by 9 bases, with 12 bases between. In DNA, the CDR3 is TGTGCCAGCAGTTTAGGCTCGTTAATTCAAGCTTTCTTT. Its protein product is CASSLGSLIQAFF.

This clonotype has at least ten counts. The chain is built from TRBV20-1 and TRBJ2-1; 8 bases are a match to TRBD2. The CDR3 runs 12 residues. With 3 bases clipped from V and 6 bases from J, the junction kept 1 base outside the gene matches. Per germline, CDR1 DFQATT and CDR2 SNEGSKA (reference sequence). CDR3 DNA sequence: TGCAGTGCTAGCGCGGGGGGCAATGAGCAGTTCTTC. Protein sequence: CSASAGGNEQFF.

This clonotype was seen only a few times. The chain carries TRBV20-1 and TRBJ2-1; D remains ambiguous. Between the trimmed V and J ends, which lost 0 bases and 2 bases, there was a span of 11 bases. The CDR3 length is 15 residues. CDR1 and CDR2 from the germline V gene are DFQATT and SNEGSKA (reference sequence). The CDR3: CSARDPLDPYNEQFF. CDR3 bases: TGCAGTGCTAGAGATCCCCTAGATCCCTACAATGAGCAGTTCTTC.

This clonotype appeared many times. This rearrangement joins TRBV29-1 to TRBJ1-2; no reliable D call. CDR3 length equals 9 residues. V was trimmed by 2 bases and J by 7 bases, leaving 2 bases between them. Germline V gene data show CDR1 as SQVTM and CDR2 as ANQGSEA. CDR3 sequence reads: CSVERGYTF. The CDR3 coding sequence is TGCAGCGTTGAACGTGGCTACACCTTC. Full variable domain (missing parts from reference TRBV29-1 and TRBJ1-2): SAVISQKPSRDICQRGTSLTIQCQVDSQVTMMFWYRQQPGQSLTLIATANQGSEATYESGFVIDKFPISRPNLTFSTLTVSNMSPEDSSIYLCSVERGYTFGSGTRLTVV.

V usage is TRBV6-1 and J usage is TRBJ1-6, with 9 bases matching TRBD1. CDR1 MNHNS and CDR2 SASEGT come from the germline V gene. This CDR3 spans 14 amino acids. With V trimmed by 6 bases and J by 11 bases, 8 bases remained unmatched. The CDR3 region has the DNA TGTGCCAGCAGCCGAGGGACAGGGAGTCCACCCCTCCACTTT. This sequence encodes CASSRGTGSPPLHF.

The CDR3 reads CASSFRSGGRETQYF. In DNA form, the CDR3 reads TGTGCCAGCAGTTTCCGTAGCGGGGGTAGGGAGACCCAGTACTTC. The chain recombines TRBV12-3 or TRBV12-4 with TRBJ2-5, with 9 positions matching TRBD2. The CDR3 totals 15 residues. J gave up 5 bases and V 3 bases, and 7 bases lay outside the gene matches.

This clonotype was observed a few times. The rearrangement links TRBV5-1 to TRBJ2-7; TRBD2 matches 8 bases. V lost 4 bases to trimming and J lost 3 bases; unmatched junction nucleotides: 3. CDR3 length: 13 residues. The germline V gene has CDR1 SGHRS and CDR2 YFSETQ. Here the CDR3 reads CASSQRGGYEQYF. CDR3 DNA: TGCGCCAGCAGCCAACGGGGGGGCTACGAGCAGTACTTC.

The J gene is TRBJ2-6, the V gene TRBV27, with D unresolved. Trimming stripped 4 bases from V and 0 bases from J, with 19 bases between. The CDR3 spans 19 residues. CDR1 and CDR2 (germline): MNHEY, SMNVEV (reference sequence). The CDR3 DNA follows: TGTGCCAGCAGTTATTATTTTGGGTCCACGAGCTCTGGGGCCAACGTCCTGACTTTC. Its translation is CASSYYFGSTSSGANVLTF.

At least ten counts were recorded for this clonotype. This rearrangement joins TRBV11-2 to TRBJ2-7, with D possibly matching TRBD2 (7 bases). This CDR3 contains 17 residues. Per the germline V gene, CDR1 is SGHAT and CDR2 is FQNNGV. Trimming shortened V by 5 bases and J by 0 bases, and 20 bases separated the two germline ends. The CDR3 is CASSPRLRGGSSYEQYF. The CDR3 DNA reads TGTGCCAGCAGCCCCCGATTAAGGGGGGGGAGCTCCTACGAGCAGTACTTC.

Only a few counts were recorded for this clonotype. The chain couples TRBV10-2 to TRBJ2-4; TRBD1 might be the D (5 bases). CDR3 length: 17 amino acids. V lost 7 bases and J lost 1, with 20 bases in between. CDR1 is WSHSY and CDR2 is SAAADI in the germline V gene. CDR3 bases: TGCGCCAGCACTCAGCTACAGGAAGGAGCGGCCAAAAACATTCAGTACTTC. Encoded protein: CASTQLQEGAAKNIQYF.

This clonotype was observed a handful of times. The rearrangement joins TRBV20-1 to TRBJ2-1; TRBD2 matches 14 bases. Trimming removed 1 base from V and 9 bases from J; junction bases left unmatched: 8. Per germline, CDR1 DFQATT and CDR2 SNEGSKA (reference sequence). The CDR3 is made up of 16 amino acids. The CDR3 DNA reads TGCAGTGCTAGAGGCCGACTAGCGGGAGGGCCGTTTGAGCAGTTCTTC. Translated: CSARGRLAGGPFEQFF.

The CDR3 DNA reads TGTGCCAGCAGAGACAGGTATCAGCCCCAGCATTTT. Translating it yields CASRDRYQPQHF. This chain uses TRBV6-2 or TRBV6-3 with TRBJ1-5, with a tentative D call TRBD1 (6 bases). This CDR3 has 12 residues. Germline CDR1 MNHEY, CDR2 SVGEGT. Trimming left V 6 bases short and J 5 bases short, with 8 bases between.

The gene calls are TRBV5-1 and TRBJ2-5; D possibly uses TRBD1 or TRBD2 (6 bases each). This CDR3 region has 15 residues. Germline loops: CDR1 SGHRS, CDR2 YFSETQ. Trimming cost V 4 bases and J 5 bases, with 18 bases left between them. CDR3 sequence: CASSPRLGGRETQYF. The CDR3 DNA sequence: TGCGCCAGCAGCCCCCGTTTGGGGGGCAGGGAGACCCAGTACTTC.

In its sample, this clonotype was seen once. CDR3 sequence reads: CASSKTGARETQYF. The CDR3 nucleotides read TGTGCCAGCAGCAAAACAGGAGCTCGGGAGACCCAGTACTTC. This rearrangement joins TRBV5-5 to TRBJ2-5; TRBD1 is a possible D gene (5 bases). CDR3 length: 14 residues. The germline CDR1 and CDR2 sequences are SGHKS and YYEKEE (reference sequence). Trimming took 4 bases from V and 5 from J, leaving 15 bases between them.

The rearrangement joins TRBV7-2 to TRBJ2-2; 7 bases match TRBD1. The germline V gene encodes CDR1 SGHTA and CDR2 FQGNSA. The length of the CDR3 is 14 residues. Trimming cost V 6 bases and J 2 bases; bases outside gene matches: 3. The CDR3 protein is CASRGQRNTGELFF. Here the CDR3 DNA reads TGTGCCAGCAGGGGACAGAGAAACACCGGGGAGCTGTTTTTT.

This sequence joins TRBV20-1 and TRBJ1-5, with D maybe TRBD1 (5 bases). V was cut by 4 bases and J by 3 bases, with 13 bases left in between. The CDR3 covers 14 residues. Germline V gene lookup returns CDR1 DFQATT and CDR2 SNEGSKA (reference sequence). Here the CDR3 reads CSAIPVDTNQPQHF. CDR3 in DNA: TGCAGTGCTATCCCCGTGGACACCAATCAGCCCCAGCATTTT.

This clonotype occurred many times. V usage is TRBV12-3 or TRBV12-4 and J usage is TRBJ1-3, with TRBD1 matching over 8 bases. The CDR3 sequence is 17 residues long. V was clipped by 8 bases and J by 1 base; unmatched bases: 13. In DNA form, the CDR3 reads TGTGCCAGCGCTATAGGGACAGGCGGGTCATCTGGAAACACCATATATTTT. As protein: CASAIGTGGSSGNTIYF.

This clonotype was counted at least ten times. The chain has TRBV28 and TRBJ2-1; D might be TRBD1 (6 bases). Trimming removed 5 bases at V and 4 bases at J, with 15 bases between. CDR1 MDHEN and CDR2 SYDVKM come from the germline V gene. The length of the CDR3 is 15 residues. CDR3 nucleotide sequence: TGTGCCAGCAGTAACAGGGAGAAGAGGTACAATGAGCAGTTCTTC. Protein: CASSNREKRYNEQFF. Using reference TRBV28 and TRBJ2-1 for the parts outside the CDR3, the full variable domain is DVKVTQSSRYLVKRTGEKVFLECVQDMDHENMFWYRQDPGLGLRLIYFSYDVKMKEKGDIPEGYSVSREKKERFSLILESASTNQTSMYLCASSNREKRYNEQFFGPGTRLTVL.

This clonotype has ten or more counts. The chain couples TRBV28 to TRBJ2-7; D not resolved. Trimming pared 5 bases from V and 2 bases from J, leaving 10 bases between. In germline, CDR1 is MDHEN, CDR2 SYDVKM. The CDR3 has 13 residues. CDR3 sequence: CASSKMNAYEQYF. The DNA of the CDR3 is TGTGCCAGCAGTAAAATGAATGCCTACGAGCAGTACTTC.

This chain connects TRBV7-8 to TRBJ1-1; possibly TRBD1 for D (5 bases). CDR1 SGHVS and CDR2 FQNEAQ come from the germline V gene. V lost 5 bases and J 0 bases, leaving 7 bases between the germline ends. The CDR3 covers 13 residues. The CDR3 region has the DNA TGTGCCAGCAGCAAGACAGTGAACACTGAAGCTTTCTTT. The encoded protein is CASSKTVNTEAFF.

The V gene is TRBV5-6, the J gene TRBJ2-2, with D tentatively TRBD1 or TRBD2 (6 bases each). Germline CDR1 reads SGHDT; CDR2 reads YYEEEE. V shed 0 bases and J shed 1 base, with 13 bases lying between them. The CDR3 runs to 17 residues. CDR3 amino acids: CASSLAGASENTGELFF. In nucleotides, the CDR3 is TGTGCCAGCAGCTTGGCGGGGGCTAGCGAGAACACCGGGGAGCTGTTTTTT. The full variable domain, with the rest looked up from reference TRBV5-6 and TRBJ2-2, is DAGVTQSPTHLIKTRGQQVTLRCSPKSGHDTVSWYQQALGQGPQFIFQYYEEEERQRGNFPDRFSGHQFPNYSSELNVNALLLGDSALYLCASSLAGASENTGELFFGEGSRLTVL.

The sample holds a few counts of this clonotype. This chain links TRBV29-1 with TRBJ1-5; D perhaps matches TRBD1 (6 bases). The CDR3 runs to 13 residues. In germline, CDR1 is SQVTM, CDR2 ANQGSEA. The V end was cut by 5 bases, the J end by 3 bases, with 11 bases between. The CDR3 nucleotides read TGCAGCGTTAGGGACAACTACAATCAGCCCCAGCATTTT. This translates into CSVRDNYNQPQHF.

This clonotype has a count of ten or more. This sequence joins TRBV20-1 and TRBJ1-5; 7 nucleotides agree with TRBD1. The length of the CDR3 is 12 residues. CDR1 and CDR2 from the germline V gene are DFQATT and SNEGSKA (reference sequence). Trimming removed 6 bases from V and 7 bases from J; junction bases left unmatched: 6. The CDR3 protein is CSAIDRAQPQHF. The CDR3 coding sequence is TGCAGTGCCATCGACAGGGCCCAGCCCCAGCATTTT.

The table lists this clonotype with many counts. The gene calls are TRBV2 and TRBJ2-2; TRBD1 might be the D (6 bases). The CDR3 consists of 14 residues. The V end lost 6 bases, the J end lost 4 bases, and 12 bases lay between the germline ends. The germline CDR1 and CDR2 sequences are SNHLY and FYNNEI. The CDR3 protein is CASSEGQITGELFF. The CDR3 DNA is TGTGCCAGCAGCGAGGGACAAATCACCGGGGAGCTGTTTTTT.

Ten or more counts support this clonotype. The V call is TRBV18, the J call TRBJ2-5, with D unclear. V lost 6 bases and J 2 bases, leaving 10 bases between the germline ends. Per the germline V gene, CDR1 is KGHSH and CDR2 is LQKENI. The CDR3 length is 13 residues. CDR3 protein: CASSAKLQETQYF. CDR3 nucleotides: TGTGCCAGCTCCGCCAAACTACAAGAGACCCAGTACTTC.

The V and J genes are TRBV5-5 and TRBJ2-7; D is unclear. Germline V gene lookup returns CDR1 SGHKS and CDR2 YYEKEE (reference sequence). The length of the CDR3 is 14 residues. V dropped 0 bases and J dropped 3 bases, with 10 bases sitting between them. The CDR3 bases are TGTGCCAGCAGCTTGGCGGGTCAGGACTACGAGCAGTACTTC. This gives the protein CASSLAGQDYEQYF. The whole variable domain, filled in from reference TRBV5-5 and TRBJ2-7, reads DAGVTQSPTHLIKTRGQQVTLRCSPISGHKSVSWYQQVLGQGPQFIFQYYEKEERGRGNFPDRFSARQFPNYSSELNVNALLLGDSALYLCASSLAGQDYEQYFGPGTRLTVT.

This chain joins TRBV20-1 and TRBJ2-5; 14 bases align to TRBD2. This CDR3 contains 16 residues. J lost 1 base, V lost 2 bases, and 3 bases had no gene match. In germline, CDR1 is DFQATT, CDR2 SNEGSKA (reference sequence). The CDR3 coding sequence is TGCAGTGCTAGACGCGGACTAGCGGGGGGCCAAGAGACCCAGTACTTC. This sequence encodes CSARRGLAGGQETQYF.

CDR3 loop: CASSPNLGGGQETQYF. CDR3 bases: TGTGCCAGCAGCCCAAATCTAGGGGGGGGGCAAGAGACCCAGTACTTC. V is TRBV12-3 or TRBV12-4 and J is TRBJ2-5; TRBD2 is a possible D gene (7 bases). The CDR3 length is 16 residues. Trimming left V 6 bases short and J 2 bases short, with 19 bases between.